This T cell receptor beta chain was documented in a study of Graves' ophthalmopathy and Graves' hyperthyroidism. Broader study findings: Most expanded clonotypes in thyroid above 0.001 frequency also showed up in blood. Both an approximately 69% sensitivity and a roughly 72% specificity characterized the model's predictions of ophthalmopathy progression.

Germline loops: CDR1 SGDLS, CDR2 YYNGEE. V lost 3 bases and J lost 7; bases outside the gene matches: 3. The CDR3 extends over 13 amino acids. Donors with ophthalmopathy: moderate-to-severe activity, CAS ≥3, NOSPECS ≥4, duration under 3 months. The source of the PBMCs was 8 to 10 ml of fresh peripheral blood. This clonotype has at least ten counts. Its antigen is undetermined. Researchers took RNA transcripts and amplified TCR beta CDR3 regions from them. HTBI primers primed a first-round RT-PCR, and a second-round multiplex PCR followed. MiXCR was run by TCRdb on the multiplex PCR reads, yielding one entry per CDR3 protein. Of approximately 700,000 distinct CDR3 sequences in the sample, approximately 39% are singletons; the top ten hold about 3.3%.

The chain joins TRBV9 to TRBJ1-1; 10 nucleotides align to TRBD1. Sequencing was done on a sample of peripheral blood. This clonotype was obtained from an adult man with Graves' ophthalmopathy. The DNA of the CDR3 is TGTGCCAGCAGCGGGGACAGGGGTTATGAAGCTTTCTTT. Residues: CASSGDRGYEAFF. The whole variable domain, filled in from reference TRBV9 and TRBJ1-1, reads DSGVTQTPKHLITATGQRVTLRCSPRSGDLSVYWYQQSLDQGLQFLIQYYNGEERAKGNILERFSAQQFPDLHSELNLSSLELGDSALYFCASSGDRGYEAFFGQGTRLTVV.